This is a list of T cell receptor beta chains from one sample in a study of blood T cell repertoires in COVID-19. Some clones are missing from TCRdb's copy, which holds only in-frame ones; the method was immunoSEQ multiplex PCR. The profile shows roughly 57,000 clones, about 86% of them singletons. The sequencing sample was made of peripheral blood. The receptors come from a woman aged 60 to 75 with COVID-19, enrolled during active disease. The CDR3 runs from the conserved cysteine through the conserved F or W. The D gene is left open where the match is weak. Only some rows state a clone size, as once, few, many or a class for expanded clones.

j_call d_call clone_size v_call cdr3_aa cdr3_nt
TRBJ1-5 TRBD1 . TRBV25-1 CASRGQGNQPQHF TGTGCCAGCAGAGGACAGGGGAATCAGCCCCAGCATTTT
TRBJ2-3 TRBD1 . TRBV6-6 CATRDRRSTDTQYF TGTGCCACACGGGACAGGAGAAGCACAGATACGCAGTATTTT
TRBJ1-5 TRBD1 . TRBV7-7 CASTPNTGQGFDQPQHF TGTGCTAGCACCCCCAATACTGGACAGGGGTTCGATCAGCCCCAGCATTTT
TRBJ1-3 . once TRBV28 CASRSPVPGNTIYF TGTGCCAGCAGATCGCCAGTCCCAGGAAACACCATATATTTT
TRBJ1-3 . . TRBV30 CAWTVSGNTIYF TGTGCCTGGACAGTCTCTGGAAACACCATATATTTT
TRBJ2-7 . . TRBV5-1 CASSGRSGGYEQYF TGCGCCAGCAGCGGGAGGAGCGGAGGGTACGAGCAGTACTTC
TRBJ2-7 . . TRBV5-4 CASSFPEGREQYF TGTGCCAGCAGCTTTCCTGAGGGTAGGGAGCAGTACTTC
TRBJ2-5 . . TRBV10-3 CAISDLQETQYF TGTGCCATCAGTGACCTTCAAGAGACCCAGTACTTC
TRBJ1-2 . . TRBV6-2/TRBV6-3 CASSDTTASGYTF TGTGCCAGCAGTGACACCACTGCCTCTGGCTACACCTTC
TRBJ1-5 . . TRBV19 CASKQTVGQPQHF TGTGCCAGTAAACAGACAGTAGGTCAGCCCCAGCATTTT
TRBJ1-5 . . TRBV5-6 CASSLLGVQPQHF TGTGCCAGCAGCTTGCTCGGGGTTCAGCCCCAGCATTTT
TRBJ2-1 . once TRBV3-1/TRBV3-2 CASSQETVTASYNEQFF TGTGCCAGCAGCCAAGAGACTGTAACGGCCTCCTACAATGAGCAGTTCTTC
TRBJ2-7 . . TRBV19 CASSPRRSAFPYEQYF TGTGCCAGTAGCCCACGGCGGAGCGCCTTCCCCTACGAGCAGTACTTC
TRBJ2-1 . . TRBV19 CASRASGPKSEQFF TGTGCCAGTAGGGCCTCAGGTCCTAAGAGTGAGCAGTTCTTC
TRBJ2-1 . . TRBV10-3 CAISDRRSSYNEQFF TGTGCCATCAGCGATAGGAGGAGCTCCTACAATGAGCAGTTCTTC
TRBJ2-2 . once TRBV11-3 CASSLGFNTGELFF TGTGCCAGCAGCTTGGGCTTTAACACCGGGGAGCTGTTTTTT
TRBJ1-1 . . TRBV4-1 CASSQDAAGRYTEAFF TGCGCCAGCAGCCAAGATGCTGCAGGGAGGTACACTGAAGCTTTCTTT
TRBJ2-1 TRBD1 . TRBV4-1 CASSQDDGQGLDEQFF TGCGCCAGCAGCCAAGACGACGGACAGGGGTTGGATGAGCAGTTCTTC
TRBJ2-2 . few TRBV28 CASKLGLAYTGELFF TGTGCCAGCAAACTGGGGCTAGCGTACACCGGGGAGCTGTTTTTT
TRBJ2-1 . few TRBV4-1 CASSQGTRNHYNEQFF TGCGCCAGCAGCCAAGGAACTAGGAATCATTACAATGAGCAGTTCTTC
TRBJ1-1 TRBD1 . TRBV29-1 CSVAGQPNTEAFF TGCAGCGTGGCGGGACAGCCGAACACTGAAGCTTTCTTT
TRBJ2-1 . . TRBV5-8 CASSREGTDYNEQFF TGTGCCAGCAGCCGGGAAGGAACAGATTACAATGAGCAGTTCTTC
TRBJ1-1 . . TRBV11-3 CASSARQLSTEAFF TGTGCCAGCAGCGCCAGACAGCTGAGCACTGAAGCTTTCTTT
TRBJ1-2 . . TRBV7-9 CASSSQGRDGYTF TGTGCCAGCAGCTCACAGGGACGGGATGGCTACACCTTC
TRBJ1-2 TRBD1 . TRBV30 CAWKDWTGRRGIIDYGYTF TGTGCCTGGAAGGATTGGACAGGGAGGAGGGGTATAATTGACTATGGCTACACCTTC
TRBJ1-1 TRBD1 few TRBV2 CASRLGTVEAFF TGTGCCAGCAGGCTCGGGACAGTTGAAGCTTTCTTT
TRBJ1-5 . . TRBV10-2 CASSEWGGGAQPQHF TGCGCCAGCAGTGAGTGGGGGGGTGGCGCGCAGCCCCAGCATTTT
TRBJ2-7 . few TRBV5-6 CASSGSGYRHEQYF TGTGCCAGCAGCGGGAGCGGGTACCGCCACGAGCAGTACTTC
TRBJ1-2 . . TRBV4-1 CASSQGGQVYGYTF TGCGCCAGCAGCCAAGGAGGGCAGGTTTATGGCTACACCTTC
TRBJ2-3 . . TRBV6-6 CASSYSTADTQYF TGTGCCAGCAGTTACTCGACTGCGGATACGCAGTATTTT